This T cell receptor (beta chain) came from a study of blood T cell repertoires in COVID-19 (dated by TCRdb to 2020 to 2021). Regarding the complete study: Samples from collaborators originated in the United States, Italy and Spain and spanned both the acute and convalescent phases of COVID-19. The dataset comprised deeply sampled blood TCRbeta repertoires from subjects exposed to, actively infected with, or recovered from COVID-19. The samples were drawn from the first 160 participants of the ongoing ImmuneRACE study and from some 1,300 subjects provided by 6 global collaborators. The material from the prospective study consisted of cDNA or gDNA derived from T cells, B-cell-depleted T cells, or PBMCs. Sample metadata almost always included a de-identified subject ID, COVID-19 status, age in years and sex. Where available, HLA class I and class II types were taken from metadata supplied by the sample provider and were not determined by assay-based typing. The repertoires were released in a freely available public database intended as a resource for research on the immune response to SARS-CoV-2.

The immunoSEQ Assay, a bias-controlled multiplex PCR, was used to amplify TCRbeta CDR3 regions from genomic DNA. The original pipeline was this. Within the assay, amplification of reference gene primers was used to estimate how many nucleated cells each sample contained. To quantify the absolute abundance of each unique TCRbeta CDR3 rearrangement, sequence reads were collapsed and filtered. Productive Simpson clonality was computed per sample as the square root of Simpson's diversity index over productive rearrangements. The immuneACCESS repertoire file appears here via TCRdb, limited to in-frame rearrangements. These files lack a portion of the clones; in checked studies, under half of the deficit traces to unresolved V genes, and the cause of the others is not known. V, J and clone size are those of that table, while D and trimming were read from the DNA. In this sample the table shows some 200,000 clones, around nine tenths of which occur a single time. Approximately 3.3% of the sample is in the top ten clones.

Trimming takes 0 bases from V and 1 base from J, and the germline ends sit 12 bases apart. From the cysteine through the phenylalanine, the CDR3 covers 16 amino acids. CDR3 DNA is the only sequence kept; it has 48 bases, read in frame from the first base. In the germline V gene (reference sequence), CDR1 corresponds to LNHDA and CDR2 to SQIVND. For this clone: The clone's antigen remains unknown. No base qualities exist here, and no much larger clone lies one base off it.

What the study reported, not specific to this receptor: Clinical and demographic metadata were provided uncurated, with the amount varying by source and participant.

Collaborating institutions collected whole blood in K2EDTA tubes following their own protocols. For TCRbeta analysis, collaborators shipped samples in one of three forms: frozen whole blood, isolated PBMCs, or DNA extracted from either of those sample types. The rearranged segments are TRBV19 and TRBJ1-1; the D gene cannot be resolved reliably. The sample taken for sequencing was peripheral blood. This receptor was taken from a man aged 18 to 30 with active or convalescent COVID-19. The CDR3 corresponds to CASSIDRFVANTEAFF. The DNA is TGTGCCAGTAGTATAGATCGATTTGTAGCGAACACTGAAGCTTTCTTT.